The next 18 T cell receptor beta chains were all read from a single sample in a study of T cells after posttransplantation cyclophosphamide. Libraries were prepared by immunoSEQ multiplex PCR; TCRdb keeps only in-frame clonotypes and omits some of them. Found here are 45,000 or so clones, almost 95% of them singletons; the top ten hold around 3.1%. Sequencing was performed on PBMCs. The receptor source for this set is a woman aged 45-65 years in good health and a related stem cell transplant donor.

The chain combines TRBV6-5 with TRBJ2-7; 8 bases align to TRBD1. The CDR3 extends over 14 amino acids. From germline, CDR1 is MNHEY and CDR2 SVGAGI. The J segment lost 0 bases and the V segment lost 6 bases, leaving 4 bases of the junction unmatched. CDR3 sequence reads: CASRRQGSSYEQYF. In DNA, the CDR3 is TGTGCCAGCAGAAGACAGGGGAGCTCCTACGAGCAGTACTTC.

This chain links TRBV27 with TRBJ1-5; D gene unclear. The CDR3 loop spans 16 amino acids. The V gene lost 2 bases and the J gene lost 0 bases, with 11 bases spanning the gap. Germline-derived CDR1 and CDR2 are MNHEY and SMNVEV (reference sequence). CDR3 residues: CASSLTGYNSNQPQHF. DNA for the CDR3: TGTGCCAGCAGTTTAACGGGGTACAATAGCAATCAGCCCCAGCATTTT.

The chain uses TRBV10-1 and TRBJ2-3, with 8 bases that match TRBD1. V trimming: 2 bases; J trimming: 11 bases; junction bases outside the gene matches: 9. Germline assignment: CDR1 WNHNN and CDR2 SYGVQD (reference sequence). CDR3 size: 14 residues. CDR3: CASSEGTQGVGQYF. CDR3 coding DNA: TGCGCCAGCAGTGAGGGAACACAGGGGGTAGGGCAGTATTTT.

The rearrangement joins TRBV15 to TRBJ2-4, with a weak D call TRBD2 (6 bases). V was clipped by 5 bases and J by 9 bases, with 17 bases between them. This CDR3 comprises 14 residues. CDR1 is LNHNV and CDR2 is YYDKDF in the germline V gene (reference sequence). CDR3 loop: CATSQGGTDTIQYF. Here the CDR3 DNA reads TGTGCCACCAGCCAAGGCGGGACCGACACCATTCAGTACTTC.

For the CDR3, the DNA is TGTGCCACCAGCAGGGAAGCGGTTGAGGAAAAACTGTTTTTT. Protein: CATSREAVEEKLFF. The rearrangement links TRBV15 to TRBJ1-4; no clear D gene. V was shortened by 3 bases and J by 8 bases, with 13 bases between the two germline ends. CDR1 is LNHNV, CDR2 YYDKDF, per germline (reference sequence). This CDR3 contains 14 residues.

This clone was seen a few times. The rearrangement links TRBV10-3 to TRBJ1-4; possibly TRBD1 for D (5 bases). CDR3 length: 13 amino acids. Deletions cut 6 bases from V and 4 bases from J, with 9 bases between. Germline CDR1 and CDR2: ENHRY and SYGVKD. The CDR3 is CAIRAGGNEKLFF. CDR3 in DNA: TGTGCCATCAGAGCCGGGGGTAATGAAAAACTGTTTTTT.

This clone was found once. The chain uses TRBV6-6 and TRBJ1-2; D is perhaps TRBD1 (5 bases). In germline, CDR1 is MNHNY, CDR2 SVGAGI (reference sequence). Trimming cost V 5 bases and J 2 bases, with 9 bases left between them. The CDR3 contains 13 residues. The CDR3 here is CASSLRENYGYTF. The CDR3, as DNA: TGTGCCAGCAGTCTCAGGGAAAACTATGGCTACACCTTC.

This rearrangement joins TRBV6-1 to TRBJ2-3, with 7 bases identical to TRBD1. Germline CDR1 reads MNHNS; CDR2 reads SASEGT. Trimming removed 0 bases from V and 2 bases from J; junction bases left unmatched: 11. The CDR3 contains 18 residues. The DNA for the CDR3 is TGTGCCAGCAGTGAAGCGCTAACAACAGGGGATGCCACAGATACGCAGTATTTT. The encoded protein is CASSEALTTGDATDTQYF.

The chain recombines TRBV7-2 with TRBJ2-1; maybe TRBD1 (5 bases). CDR3 length: 15 residues. Per the germline V gene, CDR1 is SGHTA and CDR2 is FQGNSA. V was clipped by 0 bases and J by 1 base, with 7 bases between them. CDR3 sequence reads: CASSLAGASYNEQFF. CDR3 in DNA: TGTGCCAGCAGCTTAGCAGGGGCTTCCTACAATGAGCAGTTCTTC.

V is TRBV18 and J is TRBJ1-5; D is possibly TRBD1 (6 bases). Per the germline V gene, CDR1 is KGHSH and CDR2 is LQKENI. V gave up 4 bases and J gave up 5 bases, with 15 bases separating them. This CDR3 region has 15 residues. CDR3 loop: CASSLAPGHDQPQHF. In nucleotides, the CDR3 is TGTGCCAGCTCACTCGCCCCGGGACACGATCAGCCCCAGCATTTT.

The chain has TRBV28 and TRBJ2-1; TRBD1 aligns across 9 bases. CDR1 is MDHEN and CDR2 is SYDVKM in the germline V gene. There are 13 residues in the CDR3. The J segment lost 15 bases and the V segment lost 4 bases, leaving 10 bases of the junction unmatched. CDR3 coding DNA: TGTGCCAGCAGTTCCCCCGGGGAGGGACAGGGGTTCTTC. Its protein product is CASSSPGEGQGFF.

The chain is built from TRBV2 and TRBJ1-4, with 8 bases matching TRBD1. Germline V gives CDR1 SNHLY, CDR2 FYNNEI. The J segment lost 7 bases and the V segment lost 10 bases, leaving 8 bases of the junction unmatched. The CDR3 contains 13 residues. In DNA form, the CDR3 reads TGTGCCAACGGCAGGGGGCTAGGTGAAAAACTGTTTTTT. Protein: CANGRGLGEKLFF.

V is TRBV18 and J is TRBJ1-3, with 7 bases aligning to TRBD1. Germline CDR1 and CDR2: KGHSH and LQKENI. This CDR3 is built from 15 residues. The junction had 9 bases not matched to a gene; V was cut back by 6 bases and J by 4 bases. Here the CDR3 DNA reads TGTGCCAGCTCCCGCCCGACAGGGTTCGGAAACACCATATATTTT. This codes for CASSRPTGFGNTIYF.

The CDR3 DNA follows: TGTGCCAGCTCACCACCTGCTAGCGGGGAACCTTACGAGCAGTACTTC. Translation: CASSPPASGEPYEQYF. V usage is TRBV18 and J usage is TRBJ2-7; TRBD2 matches at 9 bases. Losses at the gene ends were 0 bases for V and 4 bases for J; bases not matched to a gene: 7. Germline CDR1 reads KGHSH; CDR2 reads LQKENI. This CDR3 comprises 16 residues.

The rearrangement uses TRBV11-2 and TRBJ2-3, with TRBD2 matching 12 bases. The ends lost 5 bases at V and 2 bases at J; junction bases unmatched: 5. The CDR3 sequence is 16 residues long. Germline lookup yields CDR1 SGHAT and CDR2 FQNNGV. CDR3 nucleotides: TGTGCCAGCAGCCCCCGACTAGCGGGAGACACAGATACGCAGTATTTT. This sequence encodes CASSPRLAGDTDTQYF.

About this clone itself: Different DNA sequences within this sample yield the same CDR3. CDR3 DNA sequence: TGTGCCATCAGTGGACTAACGGAGACCTATGGCTACACCTTC. It specifies CAISGLTETYGYTF. The V gene is TRBV10-3, the J gene TRBJ1-2; D is unclear. The V end lost 4 bases, the J end lost 4 bases, and 13 bases lay between the germline ends. Germline CDR1 and CDR2: ENHRY and SYGVKD. The CDR3 runs 14 residues.

The rearrangement uses TRBV5-6 and TRBJ1-1; 7 nucleotides align to TRBD1. The germline gives CDR1 SGHDT, CDR2 YYEEEE. The ends lost 1 base at V and 3 bases at J; junction bases unmatched: 9. The CDR3 is made up of 16 amino acids. The CDR3 loop is CASSLFARGVYTEAFF. CDR3 coding DNA: TGTGCCAGCAGCTTGTTCGCCAGGGGGGTATACACTGAAGCTTTCTTT.

This chain joins TRBV20-1 and TRBJ2-5, with 7 bases that match TRBD1. Per the germline V gene, CDR1 is DFQATT and CDR2 is SNEGSKA (reference sequence). V lost 6 bases to trimming and J lost 5 bases; unmatched junction nucleotides: 3. This CDR3 has 11 amino acids. CDR3 residues: CSAQTGETQYF. CDR3 in DNA: TGCAGTGCCCAGACAGGGGAGACCCAGTACTTC.